These T cell receptor beta chains were read from a single sample in a study of shared clonotypes between healthy human individuals. Produced via immunoSEQ multiplex PCR; TCRdb's table is partial and in-frame only. The table has 1.6 million or so clones, 96% seen once; the top ten hold roughly 1.2%. Sequencing was performed on naive CD4+ T cells sorted from blood. These receptors were collected from a man younger than 45 in good health. Each CDR3 is given with its conserved first and last residue. D genes are given only for firm matches.

V: TRBV9; D: -; J: TRBJ2-5; CDR3: CASSVDRGPETQYF; DNA: TGTGCCAGCAGCGTAGATAGGGGACCGGAGACCCAGTACTTC
V: TRBV7-8; D: TRBD1; J: TRBJ2-7; CDR3: CASSYGTGSYEQYF; DNA: TGTGCCAGCAGCTACGGGACAGGATCCTACGAGCAGTACTTC
V: TRBV5-6; D: TRBD2; J: TRBJ2-7; CDR3: CASSLRAGWRGSEQYF; DNA: TGTGCCAGCAGCTTGCGAGCGGGGTGGCGGGGAAGTGAGCAGTACTTC
V: TRBV9; D: -; J: TRBJ2-5; CDR3: CASSSWGGGIETQYF; DNA: TGTGCCAGCAGCTCTTGGGGAGGGGGGATCGAGACCCAGTACTTC
V: TRBV5-1; D: TRBD1; J: TRBJ2-5; CDR3: CASSIRDREETQYF; DNA: TGCGCCAGCAGCATCCGGGACAGGGAAGAGACCCAGTACTTC
V: TRBV7-3; D: -; J: TRBJ2-3; CDR3: CASSLGAQDTQYF; DNA: TGTGCCAGCAGCTTAGGGGCCCAAGATACGCAGTATTTT
V: TRBV18; D: -; J: TRBJ2-6; CDR3: CASSLISGTARISGANVLTF; DNA: TGTGCCAGCTCACTCATATCCGGAACAGCGAGGATCTCTGGGGCCAACGTCCTGACTTTC
V: TRBV7-3; D: -; J: TRBJ2-6; CDR3: CASSRVQGVLTF; DNA: TGTGCCAGCAGCCGAGTACAGGGCGTCCTGACTTTC
V: TRBV5-1; D: TRBD1; J: TRBJ2-7; CDR3: CASSLPIRGRSNEQYF; DNA: TGCGCCAGCAGCTTGCCCATCAGGGGGCGTTCTAACGAGCAGTACTTC
V: TRBV5-5; D: -; J: TRBJ2-2; CDR3: CASSLDRLELFF; DNA: TGTGCCAGCAGCTTGGATCGGTTGGAGCTGTTTTTT
V: TRBV6-5; D: -; J: TRBJ2-7; CDR3: CASRAALTYEQYF; DNA: TGTGCCAGCAGGGCGGCGTTAACCTACGAGCAGTACTTC
V: TRBV10-3; D: -; J: TRBJ2-7; CDR3: CAMGGGGREQYF; DNA: TGTGCCATGGGGGGAGGGGGTCGCGAGCAGTACTTC
V: TRBV28; D: TRBD2; J: TRBJ2-7; CDR3: CASSLTGRVSYEQYF; DNA: TGTGCCAGCAGTTTAACCGGGAGGGTCTCCTACGAGCAGTACTTC
V: TRBV5-1; D: -; J: TRBJ2-7; CDR3: CASNQGTRYEQYF; DNA: TGCGCCAGCAATCAGGGAACGCGCTACGAGCAGTACTTC